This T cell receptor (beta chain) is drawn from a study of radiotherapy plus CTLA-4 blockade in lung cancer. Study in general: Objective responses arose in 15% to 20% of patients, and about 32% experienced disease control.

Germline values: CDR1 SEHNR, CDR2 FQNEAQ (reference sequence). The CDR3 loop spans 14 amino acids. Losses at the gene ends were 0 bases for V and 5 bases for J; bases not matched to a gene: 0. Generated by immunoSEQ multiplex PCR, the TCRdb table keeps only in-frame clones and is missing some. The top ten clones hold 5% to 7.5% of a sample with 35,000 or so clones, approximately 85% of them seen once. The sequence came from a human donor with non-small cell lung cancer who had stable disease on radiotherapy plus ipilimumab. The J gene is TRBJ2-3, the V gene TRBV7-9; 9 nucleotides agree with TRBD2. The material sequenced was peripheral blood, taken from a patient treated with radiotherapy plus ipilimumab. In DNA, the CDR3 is TGTGCCAGCAGCTTAGCACTAGCGGGAGATACGCAGTATTTT. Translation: CASSLALAGDTQYF.